The 25 T cell receptor beta chains given below trace back to one sample, sequenced in a study of beta chain features in type 1 diabetes. Broader study findings: TCRB CDR3s were moderately but significantly shorter in Type 1 diabetes patients in all four CD4+ subsets.

Their antigen targets remain unknown. Expressed TCRB transcripts were sequenced, since all the RNA that had been isolated was reverse transcribed. This table comes from immunoSEQ multiplex PCR, and its TCRdb copy is limited to in-frame clones, with some not included. Here the sample spans hundreds of thousands of clones, 11% to 15% being singletons. The source material was naive CD4+ T cells from blood. These TCRs come from a man aged 18-30 years with type 1 diabetes.

The rearrangement links TRBV7-6 to TRBJ1-3; 8 nucleotides line up with TRBD1. This CDR3 contains 16 residues. The V gene's germline CDR1 is SGHVS and CDR2 FNYEAQ. J was trimmed by 4 bases and V by 0 bases; bases with no gene match: 5. In nucleotides, the CDR3 is TGTGCCAGCAGCTTAGCGCAGGGGGCGCACGGAAACACCATATATTTT. Translation: CASSLAQGAHGNTIYF.

V is TRBV5-1 and J is TRBJ2-7; D possibly corresponds to TRBD2 (6 bases). Germline CDR1 and CDR2: SGHRS and YFSETQ. The CDR3 spans 20 residues. V lost 1 base and J 3 bases, leaving 29 bases between the germline ends. The CDR3 DNA reads as TGCGCCAGCAGCTTGTCCCGGGAGAGGGGAGTATGGTCGGGGATCTACGAGCAGTACTTC. Its translation: CASSLSRERGVWSGIYEQYF.

This clone was observed a few times. The genes are TRBV4-2 and TRBJ2-7; either TRBD1 or TRBD2 may fit D (5 bases each). The CDR3 extends over 14 amino acids. CDR1 is LGHNA, CDR2 YNFKEQ, per germline. Trimming stripped 1 base from V and 2 bases from J, with 9 bases between. The CDR3 nucleotides read TGTGCCAGCAGCCAAGGAGGGGCCACCTACGAGCAGTACTTC. Protein sequence: CASSQGGATYEQYF.

The chain combines TRBV25-1 with TRBJ1-1; D not certain. Germline CDR1 MGHDK, CDR2 SYGVNS. Trimming stripped 7 bases from V and 0 bases from J, with 12 bases between. The CDR3 is made up of 14 amino acids. The CDR3 here is CASTELGLNTEAFF. Here the CDR3 DNA reads TGTGCCAGCACCGAGCTCGGATTGAACACTGAAGCTTTCTTT.

The V call is TRBV11-1, the J call TRBJ2-2, with D perhaps given as TRBD1 or TRBD2 (5 bases each). Trimming shortened V by 5 bases and J by 1 base, and 14 bases separated the two germline ends. This CDR3 spans 16 amino acids. Germline loops: CDR1 SGHAT, CDR2 FQDESV (reference sequence). This CDR3 is CASSRRRQGNTGELFF. CDR3 coding DNA: TGTGCCAGCAGCCGACGGAGGCAGGGGAACACCGGGGAGCTGTTTTTT.

This clone was seen a few times. The gene calls are TRBV30 and TRBJ1-1; 9 bases match TRBD1. Germline loops: CDR1 GTSNPN, CDR2 SVGIG (reference sequence). V lost 1 base to trimming and J lost 8 bases; unmatched junction nucleotides: 2. The CDR3 has 12 amino acids. The CDR3, as DNA: TGTGCCTGGAGTGGAACAGGGGGCGAAGCTTTCTTT. Translating gives CAWSGTGGEAFF.

In DNA, the CDR3 is TGTGCCAGCAGCCATCCGGGACAGGCAAACTATGGCTACACCTTC. Translating it yields CASSHPGQANYGYTF. The chain is built from TRBV4-2 and TRBJ1-2, with 8 bases fitting TRBD1. The J segment lost 2 bases and the V segment lost 3 bases, leaving 5 bases of the junction unmatched. The CDR3 consists of 15 residues. Germline V CDR1 and CDR2: LGHNA, YNFKEQ.

V is TRBV7-9 and J is TRBJ1-1; perhaps TRBD1 as D (5 bases). Trimming took 11 bases from V and 3 from J, leaving 22 bases between them. Per germline, CDR1 SEHNR and CDR2 FQNEAQ (reference sequence). The length of the CDR3 is 15 residues. The CDR3 spells CAVTETPRGDTEAFF. The CDR3 DNA follows: TGTGCCGTCACGGAAACCCCTCGGGGGGACACTGAAGCTTTCTTT. The entire variable domain, with the rest obtained from reference TRBV7-9 and TRBJ1-1, is as follows: DTGVSQNPRHKITKRGQNVTFRCDPISEHNRLYWYRQTLGQGPEFLTYFQNEAQLEKSRLLSDRFSAERPKGSFSTLEIQRTEQGDSAMYLCAVTETPRGDTEAFFGQGTRLTVV.

The chain recombines TRBV4-3 with TRBJ2-5, with D possibly matching TRBD2 (6 bases). The CDR3 covers 17 residues. Germline V gives CDR1 LGHNA, CDR2 YSLEER. The V end lost 0 bases, the J end lost 0 bases, and 14 bases lay between the germline ends. CDR3 bases: TGCGCCAGCAGCCAAGATCCTAGGCGGGGCTACCAAGAGACCCAGTACTTC. Amino acids: CASSQDPRRGYQETQYF.

The V gene is TRBV7-3, the J gene TRBJ1-2, with D perhaps TRBD1 (5 bases). Trimming shortened V by 2 bases and J by 5 bases, and 18 bases separated the two germline ends. CDR1 is SGHTA, CDR2 FQGTGA, per germline. The CDR3 covers 16 residues. This chain's CDR3 is CASSLGPPVAGYGYTF. The CDR3 bases are TGTGCCAGCAGCTTAGGGCCCCCGGTGGCAGGGTATGGCTACACCTTC.

This clone showed up just a few times. The chain is built from TRBV27 and TRBJ1-2; TRBD1 agrees at 7 bases. The V segment lost 6 bases and the J segment 7 bases; nucleotides outside the gene matches: 8. This CDR3 is 13 amino acids long. CDR1 is MNHEY and CDR2 is SMNVEV in the germline V gene (reference sequence). CDR3 sequence: CASSPLGQLGYTF. The CDR3 DNA follows: TGTGCCAGCAGCCCACTGGGACAGCTTGGCTACACCTTC.

This clone came up a few times. V is TRBV5-1 and J is TRBJ1-2; possible D gene TRBD1, 5 bases. The V and J ends lost 0 bases and 4 bases respectively, with 7 bases between them. CDR3 length: 13 residues. Germline V gene data show CDR1 as SGHRS and CDR2 as YFSETQ. As DNA, the CDR3 is TGCGCCAGCAGCTTGGGACAGCTCTATGGCTACACCTTC. Protein: CASSLGQLYGYTF.

This chain uses TRBV5-4 with TRBJ2-1, with 9 bases aligning to TRBD1. In germline, CDR1 is SGHNT, CDR2 YYREEE (reference sequence). The CDR3 has 14 residues. Germline trimming cut 5 bases from V and 4 bases from J; bases unmatched to any gene: 4. The CDR3 here is CASRSGTGYNEQFF. Written as DNA, the CDR3 is TGTGCCAGCAGGTCCGGGACAGGGTACAATGAGCAGTTCTTC.

The chain joins TRBV6-5 to TRBJ2-1; 9 positions match TRBD1. V trimming: 4 bases; J trimming: 7 bases; junction bases outside the gene matches: 8. This CDR3 region has 15 residues. CDR1 is MNHEY and CDR2 is SVGAGI in the germline V gene. The CDR3 protein is CASSSGTGRKNEQFF. CDR3 in DNA: TGTGCCAGCAGTTCCGGGACAGGGAGAAAAAATGAGCAGTTCTTC.

The chain recombines TRBV28 with TRBJ2-3; D not certain. The CDR3 sequence is 9 residues long. Germline loops: CDR1 MDHEN, CDR2 SYDVKM. Trimming took 11 bases from V and 6 from J, leaving 6 bases between them. CDR3 DNA: TGTGCCGCCGGGGATACGCAGTATTTT. Translated, it gives CAAGDTQYF.

The table lists this clone with a few counts. Different DNA sequences within this sample yield the same CDR3. Here the CDR3 reads CASSFQGDYGYTF. In DNA form, the CDR3 reads TGTGCCAGCAGCTTTCAGGGTGACTATGGCTACACCTTC. This chain uses TRBV7-9 with TRBJ1-2, with D possibly being TRBD1 (5 bases). The germline CDR1 and CDR2 sequences are SEHNR and FQNEAQ (reference sequence). V gave up 3 bases and J gave up 3 bases, with 8 bases separating them. The CDR3 sequence is 13 residues long.

This chain connects TRBV20-1 to TRBJ2-7; maybe TRBD1 (6 bases). Germline V CDR1 and CDR2: DFQATT, SNEGSKA (reference sequence). The V end lost 6 bases, the J end lost 5 bases, and 11 bases lay between the germline ends. CDR3 length: 11 amino acids. The CDR3 nucleotides are TGCAGTGCGCTCAGGGGCGACGAGCAGTACTTC. This sequence encodes CSALRGDEQYF.

This clone showed up just a few times. The chain has TRBV23-1 and TRBJ2-7; D is ambiguous. TRBV23-1 is an ORF; its function is uncertain. The CDR3 sequence is 16 residues long. V was clipped by 4 bases and J by 3 bases, with 19 bases between them. The CDR3 DNA reads TGCGCCAGCAGTCTGGTATGTCCGTCGTGGGGCTACGAGCAGTACTTC. Protein product: CASSLVCPSWGYEQYF.

This chain joins TRBV30 and TRBJ2-3, with D unresolved. In germline, CDR1 is GTSNPN, CDR2 SVGIG (reference sequence). Trimming pared 8 bases from V and 0 bases from J, leaving 9 bases between. The CDR3 has 12 amino acids. The CDR3 sequence is CARTLSTDTQYF. For the CDR3, the DNA is TGTGCCCGGACCCTCAGCACAGATACGCAGTATTTT.

The chain links TRBV5-4 to TRBJ2-1, with 8 bases matching TRBD2. The V segment lost 0 bases and the J segment 8 bases; nucleotides outside the gene matches: 7. From germline, CDR1 is SGHNT and CDR2 YYREEE (reference sequence). CDR3 length equals 15 residues. CDR3 in amino acids: CASSLAGTSVHEQFF. DNA of the CDR3: TGTGCCAGCAGCTTGGCCGGGACTAGTGTCCATGAGCAGTTCTTC. Drawing the rest from reference TRBV5-4 and TRBJ2-1, the complete variable domain is ETGVTQSPTHLIKTRGQQVTLRCSSQSGHNTVSWYQQALGQGPQFIFQYYREEENGRGNFPPRFSGLQFPNYSSELNVNALELDDSALYLCASSLAGTSVHEQFFGPGTRLTVL.

The CDR3 loop is CASSLDGIYGYTF. The CDR3 DNA reads TGTGCCAGCAGCTTGGATGGGATCTATGGCTACACCTTC. The chain joins TRBV7-9 to TRBJ1-2; D not resolved. V shed 3 bases and J shed 4 bases, with 9 bases lying between them. Germline loops: CDR1 SEHNR, CDR2 FQNEAQ (reference sequence). There are 13 residues in the CDR3.

This clone was counted a few times. V usage is TRBV9 and J usage is TRBJ2-2; possibly TRBD1 for D (6 bases). CDR3 length equals 16 residues. Germline values: CDR1 SGDLS, CDR2 YYNGEE. Trimming stripped 3 bases from V and 1 base from J, with 13 bases between. CDR3 bases: TGTGCCAGCAGCGCCAGGGGTTTCCAGAACACCGGGGAGCTGTTTTTT. Translating gives CASSARGFQNTGELFF.

J is TRBJ1-1 and V is TRBV5-1, with TRBD1 matching over 7 bases. The CDR3 consists of 15 residues. V lost 3 bases and J lost 1; bases outside the gene matches: 6. Germline loops: CDR1 SGHRS, CDR2 YFSETQ. The CDR3 region is CASSSTGDRNTEAFF. Here the CDR3 DNA reads TGCGCCAGCAGCTCCACAGGGGACCGGAACACTGAAGCTTTCTTT.

This clone has more than one count but fewer than ten. The V and J genes are TRBV7-3 and TRBJ1-6; perhaps TRBD1 as D (6 bases). The CDR3 loop spans 14 amino acids. The V gene lost 5 bases and the J gene lost 9 bases, with 14 bases spanning the gap. The germline V gene encodes CDR1 SGHTA and CDR2 FQGTGA. As DNA, the CDR3 is TGTGCCAGCAGCCGTGGACAGTCCGGTTCACCCCTCCACTTT. Translating gives CASSRGQSGSPLHF.

The chain employs TRBV7-9 and TRBJ2-5; D might be TRBD1 (5 bases). V was pared by 2 bases and J by 5 bases, with 18 bases between. This CDR3 is built from 16 residues. Germline CDR1 reads SEHNR; CDR2 reads FQNEAQ (reference sequence). CDR3 loop: CASSLKQGNLQETQYF. CDR3 DNA sequence: TGTGCCAGCAGCTTAAAGCAGGGTAATTTACAGGAGACCCAGTACTTC. Based on the CDR3 plus reference TRBV7-9 and TRBJ2-5, the full variable domain is DTGVSQNPRHKITKRGQNVTFRCDPISEHNRLYWYRQTLGQGPEFLTYFQNEAQLEKSRLLSDRFSAERPKGSFSTLEIQRTEQGDSAMYLCASSLKQGNLQETQYFGPGTRLLVL.